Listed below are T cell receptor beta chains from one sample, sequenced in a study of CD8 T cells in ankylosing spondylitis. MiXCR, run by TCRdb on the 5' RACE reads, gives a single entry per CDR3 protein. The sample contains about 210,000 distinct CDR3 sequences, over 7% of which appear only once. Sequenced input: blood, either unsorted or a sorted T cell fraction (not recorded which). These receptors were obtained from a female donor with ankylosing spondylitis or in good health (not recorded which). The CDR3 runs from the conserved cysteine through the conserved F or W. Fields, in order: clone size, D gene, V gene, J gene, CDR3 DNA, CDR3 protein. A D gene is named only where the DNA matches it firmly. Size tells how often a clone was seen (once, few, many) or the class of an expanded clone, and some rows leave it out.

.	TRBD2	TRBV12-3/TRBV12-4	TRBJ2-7	TGTGCCAGCCCTTGGAAGTCTAGCGGCCGCTACGAGCAGTACTTC	CASPWKSSGRYEQYF
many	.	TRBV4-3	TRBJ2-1	TGCGCCAGCAGCCAATCCAGGCAGGGTTGGGATGAGCAGTTCTTC	CASSQSRQGWDEQFF
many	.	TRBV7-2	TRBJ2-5	TGTGCCAGCAGCGTGTTGGGAGAGACCCAGTACTTC	CASSVLGETQYF
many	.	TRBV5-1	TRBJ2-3	TGCGCCAGCAGCTCCCGCAGGGAAGTCGGCACAGATACGCAGTATTTT	CASSSRREVGTDTQYF
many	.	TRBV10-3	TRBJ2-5	TGTGCCATCAGTGAGTCAGGGAGTAAAGAGACCCAGTACTTC	CAISESGSKETQYF
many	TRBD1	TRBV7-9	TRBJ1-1	TGTGCCAGCAGCTTAGGCAGGGGGACCATGAACACTGAAGCTTTCTTT	CASSLGRGTMNTEAFF
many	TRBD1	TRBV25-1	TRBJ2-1	TGTGCCAGCAGCTTCCGTTGGGGACAGGGTCGTAGGAATGAGCAGTTCTTC	CASSFRWGQGRRNEQFF
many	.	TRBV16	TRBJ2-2	TGTGCCAGCAGCGGCCGGGTCTCAAACACCGGGGAGCTGTTTTTT	CASSGRVSNTGELFF
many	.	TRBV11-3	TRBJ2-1	TGTGCCAGCAGCCCTAATTTGGGGGCTGAGCAGTTCTTC	CASSPNLGAEQFF
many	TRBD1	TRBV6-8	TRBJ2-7	TGTGCCAGCAGACCACTCCCGGGACAGAGTTGCTCCTACGAGCAGTACTTC	CASRPLPGQSCSYEQYF
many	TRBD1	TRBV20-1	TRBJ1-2	TGCAGTGCTAAAGACCTCGACAGGGGGTTTTATGGCTACACCTTC	CSAKDLDRGFYGYTF
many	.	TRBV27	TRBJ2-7	TGTGCCAGCAGTTTGATCTACCCCGGGACTGGGACGGGGGAGCAGTACTTC	CASSLIYPGTGTGEQYF
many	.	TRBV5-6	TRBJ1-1	TGTGCCAGCAGCTTGTGGGGGAACACTGAAGCTTTCTTT	CASSLWGNTEAFF
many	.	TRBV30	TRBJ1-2	TGTGCCTGGAGTGTACGTGGTAACTATGGCTACACCTTC	CAWSVRGNYGYTF
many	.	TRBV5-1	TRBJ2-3	TGCGCCAGCAGCTTGATGGGGGGCCCCGATACGCAGTATTTT	CASSLMGGPDTQYF
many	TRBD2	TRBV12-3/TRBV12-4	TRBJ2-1	TGTGCCAGCAGTTTCTTAGCGGGAATCTCCTACAATGAGCAGTTCTTC	CASSFLAGISYNEQFF
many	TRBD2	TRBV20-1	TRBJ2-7	TGCAGTGCTAGGCCGACTAGCAGCTACGAGCAGTACTTC	CSARPTSSYEQYF
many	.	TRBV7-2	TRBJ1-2	TGTGCCAGCAGCTTAGATCTTGGGGGGTTCAATGGCTACACCTTC	CASSLDLGGFNGYTF
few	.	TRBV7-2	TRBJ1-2	TGTGCCAGCAGCTTAGTGACGGAGTACTATGGCTACACCTTC	CASSLVTEYYGYTF
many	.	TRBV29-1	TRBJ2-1	TGCAGCGTTGTCCTTCCGATGAGGACCTACAATGAGCAGTTCTTC	CSVVLPMRTYNEQFF
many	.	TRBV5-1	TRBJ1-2	TGCGCCAGCCACCGGGACACCGGTCGGGATGGCTACACCTTC	CASHRDTGRDGYTF
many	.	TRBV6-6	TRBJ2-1	TGTGCCAGCAGTTACATCAGGGGAAATGAGCAGTTCTTC	CASSYIRGNEQFF
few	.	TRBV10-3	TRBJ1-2	TGTGCCACCGTGCGGGAGGGGGGCTACACCTTC	CATVREGGYTF
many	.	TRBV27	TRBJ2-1	TGTGCCAGCAGTGGCTGGGACCGACGGTACAATGAGCAGTTCTTC	CASSGWDRRYNEQFF
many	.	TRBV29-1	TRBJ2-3	TGCAGCGTTCGGGGGAGTTTCGGCACAGATACGCAGTATTTT	CSVRGSFGTDTQYF
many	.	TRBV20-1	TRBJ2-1	TGCAGTGCCGCCTTAACCCAGGTCTCCTACAATGAGCAGTTCTTC	CSAALTQVSYNEQFF
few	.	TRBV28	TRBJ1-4	TGTGCCAGCAGTTTGTCTTATAGACAGCTCCGAGCAACTAATGAAAAACTGTTTTTT	CASSLSYRQLRATNEKLFF
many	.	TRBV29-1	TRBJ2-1	TGCAGCGTAAGGGCGGCGAATGAGCAGTTCTTC	CSVRAANEQFF
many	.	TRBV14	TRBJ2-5	TGTGCCAGCAGCCCCCGACTAATACAGGAGACCCAGTACTTC	CASSPRLIQETQYF
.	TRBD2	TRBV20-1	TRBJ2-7	TGCAGTGCTAGAGATTTAAGGACTAGCATCTACGAGCAGTACTTC	CSARDLRTSIYEQYF
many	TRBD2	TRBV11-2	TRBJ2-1	TGTGCCAGCAGCAGGCCGCCGGGGGGTGGAGGCTCCTACAATGAGCAGTTCTTC	CASSRPPGGGGSYNEQFF
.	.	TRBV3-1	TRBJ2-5	TGTGCCAGCACGACCCAGCACTTC	CASTTQHF
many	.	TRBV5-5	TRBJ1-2	TGTGCCAGCAGCTTAATGGGCAGGGAAAACTATGGCTACACCTTC	CASSLMGRENYGYTF
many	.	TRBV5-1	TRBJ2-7	TGCGCCAGCAGCTCCCACGCTGCGGGGTACGAGCAGTACTTC	CASSSHAAGYEQYF
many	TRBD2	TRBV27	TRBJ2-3	TGTGCCAGCAGTTATGTAGCGGGAGTCCCAGATACGCAGTATTTT	CASSYVAGVPDTQYF
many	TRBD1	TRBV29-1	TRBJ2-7	TGCAGCGCCTTGACAGGGGAAGAGCAGTACTTC	CSALTGEEQYF
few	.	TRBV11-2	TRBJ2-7	TGTGCCAGCAGCCCCATCAATAGACCTCTACGGGGGGCCGATTACGAGCAGTACTTC	CASSPINRPLRGADYEQYF
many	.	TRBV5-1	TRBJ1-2	TGCGCCAGCAGCTTGGGGACAGAGCTCTATGGCTACACCTTC	CASSLGTELYGYTF
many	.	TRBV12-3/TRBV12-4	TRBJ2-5	TGTGCCAGCAGTTTAGGTGGGGACGCCGAGGAGACCCAGTACTTC	CASSLGGDAEETQYF
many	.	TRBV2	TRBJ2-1	TGTGCCAGCAGTGAAACTAGGGGAAATGAGCAGTTCTTC	CASSETRGNEQFF
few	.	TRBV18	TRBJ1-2	TGTGCCAGCTCCATGGACAGTCTCGGTGGCTACACCTTC	CASSMDSLGGYTF
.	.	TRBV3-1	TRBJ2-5	TGTGCCAGCAGCCAGGTGTGGGGGCGATCTGGCCAAGAGACCCAGTACTTC	CASSQVWGRSGQETQYF
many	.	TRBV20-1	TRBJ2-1	TGCAGTGCTAGTCTCTGGGACAATGAGCAGTTCTTC	CSASLWDNEQFF
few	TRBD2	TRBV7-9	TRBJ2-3	TGTGCCAGCAGCTCCTCCGGACTAGCGGGAGGAGATACGCAGTATTTT	CASSSSGLAGGDTQYF
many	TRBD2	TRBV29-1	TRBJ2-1	TGCAGCATCCGACTAGCGGTCTACAATGAGCAGTTCTTC	CSIRLAVYNEQFF
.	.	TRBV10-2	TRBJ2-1	TGCGCCAGCAGTAAGGGTAGCTCCTACAATGAGCAGTTCTTC	CASSKGSSYNEQFF
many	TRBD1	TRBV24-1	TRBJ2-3	TGTGCCACCAGTGATTACAGGGGCGGTACGCAGTATTTT	CATSDYRGGTQYF
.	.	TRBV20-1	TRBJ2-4	TGCAGTGCTAGAGTGGGTTGGGAGCGGGCCAAAAACATTCAGTACTTC	CSARVGWERAKNIQYF
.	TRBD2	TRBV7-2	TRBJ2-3	TGTGCCAGCACCAGAGAAAGCGGGAGAGAGGGAACGCAGTATTTT	CASTRESGREGTQYF
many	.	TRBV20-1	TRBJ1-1	TGCAGTGCTAGGATCGACCCGAACACTGAAGCTTTCTTT	CSARIDPNTEAFF
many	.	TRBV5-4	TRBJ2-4	TGTGCCAGCAGCTCGGGGGCGCAGGGGAAAAACATTCAGTACTTC	CASSSGAQGKNIQYF
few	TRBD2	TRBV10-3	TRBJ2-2	TGTGCCATCAGCCCTCGGGGCGGGAGGGCCGCCGGGGAGCTGTTTTTT	CAISPRGGRAAGELFF
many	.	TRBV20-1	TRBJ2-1	TGCAGTCCTAACAAGCCTGGAACTTACAATGAGCAGTTCTTC	CSPNKPGTYNEQFF
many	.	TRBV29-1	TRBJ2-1	TGCAGCTCCTCCGGACAGTTCCATGAGCAGTTCTTC	CSSSGQFHEQFF
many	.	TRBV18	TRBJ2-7	TGTGCCAGCTCACCAAGGGGGACTACCTACGAGCAGTACTTC	CASSPRGTTYEQYF